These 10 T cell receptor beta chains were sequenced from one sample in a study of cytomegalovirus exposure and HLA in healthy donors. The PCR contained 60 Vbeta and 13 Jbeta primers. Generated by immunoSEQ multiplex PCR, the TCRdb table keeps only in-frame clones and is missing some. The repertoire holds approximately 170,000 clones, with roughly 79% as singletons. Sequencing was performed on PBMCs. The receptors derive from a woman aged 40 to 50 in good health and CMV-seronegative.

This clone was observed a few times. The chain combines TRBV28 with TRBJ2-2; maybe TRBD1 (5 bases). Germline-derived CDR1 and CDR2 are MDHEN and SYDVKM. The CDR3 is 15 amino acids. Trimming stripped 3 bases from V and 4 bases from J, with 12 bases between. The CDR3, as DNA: TGTGCCAGCAGTTTTGGGGCCGGTGCCACCGGGGAGCTGTTTTTT. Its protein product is CASSFGAGATGELFF.

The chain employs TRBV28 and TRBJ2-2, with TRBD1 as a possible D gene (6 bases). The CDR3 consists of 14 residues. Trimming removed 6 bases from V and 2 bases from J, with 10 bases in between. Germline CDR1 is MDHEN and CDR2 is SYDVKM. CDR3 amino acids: CASRKGGNTGELFF. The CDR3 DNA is TGTGCCAGCAGAAAAGGGGGTAACACCGGGGAGCTGTTTTTT.

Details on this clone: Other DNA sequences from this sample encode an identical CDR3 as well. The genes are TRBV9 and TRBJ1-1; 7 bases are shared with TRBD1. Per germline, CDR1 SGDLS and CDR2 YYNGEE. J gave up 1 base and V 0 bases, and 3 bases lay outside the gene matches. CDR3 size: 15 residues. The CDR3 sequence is CASSVGGQPNTEAFF. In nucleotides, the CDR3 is TGTGCCAGCAGCGTAGGGGGACAGCCGAACACTGAAGCTTTCTTT.

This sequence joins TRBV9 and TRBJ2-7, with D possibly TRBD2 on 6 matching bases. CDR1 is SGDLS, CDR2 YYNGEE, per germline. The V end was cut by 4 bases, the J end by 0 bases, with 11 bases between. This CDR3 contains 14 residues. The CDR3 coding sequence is TGTGCCAGCAGCCAGCGGGTCGGCTCCTACGAGCAGTACTTC. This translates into CASSQRVGSYEQYF.

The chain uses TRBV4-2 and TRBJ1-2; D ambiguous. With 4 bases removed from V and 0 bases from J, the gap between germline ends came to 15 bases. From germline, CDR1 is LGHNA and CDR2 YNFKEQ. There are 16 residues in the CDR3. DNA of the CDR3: TGTGCCAGCAGCCGAGGCGGTGGCGGGACTAACTATGGCTACACCTTC. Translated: CASSRGGGGTNYGYTF.

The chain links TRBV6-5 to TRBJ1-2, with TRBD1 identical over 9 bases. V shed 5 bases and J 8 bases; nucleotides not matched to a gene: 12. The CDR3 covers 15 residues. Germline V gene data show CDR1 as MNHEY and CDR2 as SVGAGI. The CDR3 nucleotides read TGTGCCAGCAGTCCGATCGGGACAGGGAAGTTAGGCTACACCTTC. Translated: CASSPIGTGKLGYTF.

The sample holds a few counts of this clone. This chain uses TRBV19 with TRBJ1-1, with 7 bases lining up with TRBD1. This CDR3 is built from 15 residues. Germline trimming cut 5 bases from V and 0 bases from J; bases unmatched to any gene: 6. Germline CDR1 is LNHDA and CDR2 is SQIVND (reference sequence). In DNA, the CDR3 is TGTGCCAGTAGTCCTTGGGGACAGATGAACACTGAAGCTTTCTTT. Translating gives CASSPWGQMNTEAFF.

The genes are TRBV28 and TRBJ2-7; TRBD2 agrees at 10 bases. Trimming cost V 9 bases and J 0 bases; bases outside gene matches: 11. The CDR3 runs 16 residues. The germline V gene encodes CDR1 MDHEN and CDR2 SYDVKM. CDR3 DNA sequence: TGTGCCAGTCGAGGACTAGCGGTTTCTAGCTCCTACGAGCAGTACTTC. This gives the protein CASRGLAVSSSYEQYF.

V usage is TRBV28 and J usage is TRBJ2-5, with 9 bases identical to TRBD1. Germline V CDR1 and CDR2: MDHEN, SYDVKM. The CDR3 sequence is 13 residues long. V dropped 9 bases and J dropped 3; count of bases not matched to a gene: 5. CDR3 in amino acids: CASRGQGKETQYF. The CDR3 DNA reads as TGTGCCAGTAGAGGACAGGGGAAAGAGACCCAGTACTTC. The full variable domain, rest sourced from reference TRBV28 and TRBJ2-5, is DVKVTQSSRYLVKRTGEKVFLECVQDMDHENMFWYRQDPGLGLRLIYFSYDVKMKEKGDIPEGYSVSREKKERFSLILESASTNQTSMYLCASRGQGKETQYFGPGTRLLVL.

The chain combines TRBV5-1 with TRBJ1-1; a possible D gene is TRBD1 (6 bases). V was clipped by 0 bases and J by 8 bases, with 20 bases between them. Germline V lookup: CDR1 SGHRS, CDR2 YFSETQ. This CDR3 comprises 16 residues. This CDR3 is CASSLGFGDITPEAFF. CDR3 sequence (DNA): TGCGCCAGCAGCTTGGGGTTTGGGGACATCACCCCCGAAGCTTTCTTT.